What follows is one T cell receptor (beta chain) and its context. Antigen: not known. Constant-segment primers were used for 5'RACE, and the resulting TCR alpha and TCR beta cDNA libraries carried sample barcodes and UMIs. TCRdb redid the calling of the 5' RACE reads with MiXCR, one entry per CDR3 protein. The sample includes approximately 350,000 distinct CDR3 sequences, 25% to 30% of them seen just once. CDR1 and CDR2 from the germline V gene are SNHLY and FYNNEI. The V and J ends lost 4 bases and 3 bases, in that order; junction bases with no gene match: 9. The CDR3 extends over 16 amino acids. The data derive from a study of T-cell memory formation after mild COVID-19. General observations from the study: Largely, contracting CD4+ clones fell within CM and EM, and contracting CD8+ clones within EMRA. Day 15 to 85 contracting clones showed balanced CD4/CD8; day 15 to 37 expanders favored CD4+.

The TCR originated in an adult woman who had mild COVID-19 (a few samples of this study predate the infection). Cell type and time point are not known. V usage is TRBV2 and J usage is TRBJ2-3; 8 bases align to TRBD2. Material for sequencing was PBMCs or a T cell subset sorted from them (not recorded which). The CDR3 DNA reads TGTGCCAGCAGTGTGGTCGGGGGGGCTGGGACAGATACGCAGTATTTT. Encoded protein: CASSVVGGAGTDTQYF.